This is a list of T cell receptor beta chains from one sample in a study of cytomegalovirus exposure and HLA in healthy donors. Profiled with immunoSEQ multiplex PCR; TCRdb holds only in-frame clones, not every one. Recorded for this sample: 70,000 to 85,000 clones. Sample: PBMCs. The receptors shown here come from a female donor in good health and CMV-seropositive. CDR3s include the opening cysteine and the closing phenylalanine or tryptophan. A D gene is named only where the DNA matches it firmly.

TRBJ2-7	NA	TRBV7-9	CASSFSTSSYEQYF	TGTGCCAGCAGCTTTTCGACTAGCTCCTACGAGCAGTACTTC
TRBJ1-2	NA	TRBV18	CASSPEDSNYGYTF	TGTGCCAGCTCACCAGAAGACAGTAACTATGGCTACACCTTC
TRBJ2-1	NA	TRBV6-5	CASSYSGGIDEQFF	TGTGCCAGCAGTTACTCGGGGGGTATCGATGAGCAGTTCTTC
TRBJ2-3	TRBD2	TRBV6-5	CASSYGGLAGADTQYF	TGTGCCAGCAGTTACGGGGGTCTAGCGGGAGCAGATACGCAGTATTTT
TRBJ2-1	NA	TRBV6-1	CASSEAGGHNEQFF	TGTGCCAGCAGTGAAGCGGGGGGACACAATGAGCAGTTCTTC
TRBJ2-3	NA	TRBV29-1	CSATVTDTQYF	TGCAGCGCCACGGTCACAGATACGCAGTATTTT
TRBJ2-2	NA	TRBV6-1	CASSGNIGDTGELFF	TGTGCCAGCAGTGGCAATATCGGGGACACCGGGGAGCTGTTTTTT
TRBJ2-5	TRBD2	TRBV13	CASSHRGDRKETQYF	TGTGCCAGCAGCCACCGGGGGGATCGCAAAGAGACCCAGTACTTC
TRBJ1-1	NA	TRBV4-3	CASSQVGGYAEAFF	TGCGCCAGCAGCCAAGTCGGGGGTTACGCTGAAGCTTTCTTT
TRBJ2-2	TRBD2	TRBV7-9	CASSPGLAGPRNTGELFF	TGTGCCAGCAGCCCGGGACTAGCGGGACCGAGGAACACCGGGGAGCTGTTTTTT
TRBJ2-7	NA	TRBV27	CASRTSGLPYEQYF	TGTGCCAGCAGAACTTCGGGACTCCCCTACGAGCAGTACTTC
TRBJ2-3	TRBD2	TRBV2	CASSGLAAPSTDTQYF	TGTGCCAGCAGTGGACTAGCGGCCCCTAGCACAGATACGCAGTATTTT
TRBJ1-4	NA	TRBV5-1	CASAQIGATNEKLFF	TGCGCCAGTGCCCAGATAGGGGCAACTAATGAAAAACTGTTTTTT
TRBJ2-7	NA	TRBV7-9	CASSLPRSGGLYEQYF	TGTGCCAGCAGCTTACCCCGGTCGGGGGGCCTCTACGAGCAGTACTTC
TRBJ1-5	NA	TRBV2	CASSEAGGGLWEPQHF	TGTGCCAGCAGTGAGGCGGGCGGGGGGCTCTGGGAGCCCCAGCATTTT
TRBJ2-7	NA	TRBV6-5	CASSYTRFYEQYF	TGTGCCAGCAGTTATACAAGATTCTACGAGCAGTACTTC
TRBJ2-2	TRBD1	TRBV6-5	CASSTDRGRTGELFF	TGTGCCAGCAGTACCGACAGGGGGAGGACCGGGGAGCTGTTTTTT
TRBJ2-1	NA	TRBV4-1	CASSQLDLSSYNEQFF	TGCGCCAGCAGCCAACTTGACTTGTCCTCCTACAATGAGCAGTTCTTC
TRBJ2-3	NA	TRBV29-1	CSVGGSSTDTQYF	TGCAGCGTTGGCGGATCTAGCACAGATACGCAGTATTTT
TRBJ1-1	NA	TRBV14	CASSQNRVNTEAFF	TGTGCCAGCAGCCAAAACAGGGTGAACACTGAAGCTTTCTTT
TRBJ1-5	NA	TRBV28	CASSYLSPGRLQPQHF	TGTGCCAGCAGTTACCTGTCTCCAGGGCGGCTCCAGCCCCAGCATTTT
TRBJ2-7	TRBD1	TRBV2	CASTRRQGTHEQYF	TGTGCCAGCACTAGGAGACAGGGGACACACGAGCAGTACTTC
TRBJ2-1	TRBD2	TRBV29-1	CSVTSGRTPNEQFF	TGCAGCGTGACTAGCGGGAGAACTCCCAATGAGCAGTTCTTC
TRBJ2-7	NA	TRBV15	CATSKEWTAYEQYF	TGTGCCACCAGCAAAGAATGGACAGCCTACGAGCAGTACTTC
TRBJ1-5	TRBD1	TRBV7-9	CASSQTGQGYQPQHF	TGTGCCAGCAGCCAGACGGGACAGGGGTATCAGCCCCAGCATTTT
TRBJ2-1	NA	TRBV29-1	CSVSLDSARYNEQFF	TGCAGCGTTTCCTTGGACAGCGCCCGGTACAATGAGCAGTTCTTC
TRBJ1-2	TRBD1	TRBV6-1	CASSKGQGASSGYTF	TGTGCCAGCAGCAAGGGGCAGGGGGCTTCTAGTGGCTACACCTTC
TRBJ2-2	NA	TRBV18	CASLRNWGAGELFF	TGTGCCAGCTTACGCAACTGGGGAGCCGGGGAGCTGTTTTTT
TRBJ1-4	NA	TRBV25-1	CASSEGGANEKLFF	TGTGCCAGCAGTGAGGGGGGGGCTAATGAAAAACTGTTTTTT
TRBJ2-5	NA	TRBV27	CASSSDVDRETPYF	TGTGCCAGCAGTTCGGACGTTGATCGGGAGACCCCGTACTTC
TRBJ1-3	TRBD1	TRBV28	CASSLGTASSGNTIYF	TGTGCCAGCAGTCTGGGGACAGCGTCCTCTGGAAACACCATATATTTT
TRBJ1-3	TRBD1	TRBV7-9	CASSLETGAGNTIYF	TGTGCCAGCAGCTTAGAGACAGGGGCTGGAAACACCATATATTTT
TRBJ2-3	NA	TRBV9	CASSLSVSSLGDTQYF	TGTGCCAGCAGCTTATCAGTCTCATCCCTAGGAGATACGCAGTATTTT
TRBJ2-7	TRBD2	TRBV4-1	CASSPSGGGSGEQYF	TGCGCCAGCAGCCCGTCGGGGGGGGGCTCGGGCGAGCAGTACTTC
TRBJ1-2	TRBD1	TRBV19	CASSTLTGDYGYTF	TGTGCCAGTAGTACCTTGACAGGGGACTATGGCTACACCTTC